The next 10 T cell receptor beta chains were all read from a single sample in a study of blood T cell repertoires in COVID-19. Using immunoSEQ multiplex PCR, the repertoire was profiled, and TCRdb retains in-frame clones only, with some absent. The sample holds hundreds of thousands of clones, around four fifths seen once. Sequencing was performed on PBMCs or T cells enriched from blood (not recorded which). These receptors were collected from a woman aged 50 to 60 who had been exposed to COVID-19.

This chain links TRBV2 with TRBJ1-5, with 10 bases identical to TRBD1. This CDR3 is built from 17 residues. Unmatched junction bases numbered 14, after V lost 5 bases and J lost 7 bases. Germline V CDR1 and CDR2: SNHLY, FYNNEI. This chain's CDR3 is CASSPGQGVPFSQPQHF. The CDR3 nucleotides are TGTGCCAGCAGTCCTGGACAGGGGGTCCCGTTTTCCCAGCCCCAGCATTTT.

The V gene is TRBV7-3, the J gene TRBJ2-2; D ambiguous. The CDR3 contains 13 residues. Germline lookup yields CDR1 SGHTA and CDR2 FQGTGA. Trimming took off 5 bases at V and 7 bases at J, with 11 bases between the two ends. The CDR3 sequence: CASSRTTGGELFF. The DNA of the CDR3 is TGTGCCAGCAGCCGAACGACGGGCGGGGAGCTGTTTTTT.

V usage is TRBV6-2 or TRBV6-3 and J usage is TRBJ1-2; D perhaps matches TRBD1 (5 bases). Germline CDR1 reads MNHEY; CDR2 reads SVGEGT. The CDR3 runs 17 residues. The ends were cut back, 0 bases at V and 1 base at J, with 15 bases in the middle. In DNA form, the CDR3 reads TGTGCCAGCAGTTACTCCTCTTGGGGCAGCCTTAACTATGGCTACACCTTC. This sequence encodes CASSYSSWGSLNYGYTF.

This clone was observed a few times. The chain links TRBV28 to TRBJ1-1, with a tentative D call TRBD1 (6 bases). The CDR3 has 14 amino acids. Between the trimmed V and J ends, which lost 6 bases and 6 bases, there was a span of 17 bases. Germline CDR1 reads MDHEN; CDR2 reads SYDVKM. DNA of the CDR3: TGTGCCAGCAGCCCCAGGGGAAGGTTGGCTGAAGCTTTCTTT. Encoded protein: CASSPRGRLAEAFF.

The rearrangement joins TRBV27 to TRBJ2-1; D perhaps matches TRBD1 (7 bases). V shed 8 bases and J shed 7 bases, with 12 bases lying between them. In germline, CDR1 is MNHEY, CDR2 SMNVEV (reference sequence). The CDR3 extends over 12 amino acids. CDR3 residues: CASSGGRNEQFF. CDR3 bases: TGTGCCAGCTCAGGGGGGCGGAATGAGCAGTTCTTC.

The chain carries TRBV2 and TRBJ1-6, with D uncertain. The germline CDR1 and CDR2 sequences are SNHLY and FYNNEI. Deletions cut 5 bases from V and 11 bases from J, with 13 bases between. This CDR3 has 13 residues. CDR3 nucleotide sequence: TGTGCCAGCAGTACGGTAGGAGGCGCACCCCTCCACTTT. Amino acids: CASSTVGGAPLHF. Filled out from reference TRBV2 and TRBJ1-6, the complete variable domain reads EPEVTQTPSHQVTQMGQEVILRCVPISNHLYFYWYRQILGQKVEFLVSFYNNEISEKSEIFDDQFSVERPDGSNFTLKIRSTKLEDSAMYFCASSTVGGAPLHFGNGTRLTVT.

The DNA for the CDR3 is TGTGCCAGCAGCTTAGCAGGGCAGGGCACTGAAGCTTTCTTT. This translates into CASSLAGQGTEAFF. This chain links TRBV7-8 with TRBJ1-1; tentatively, D is TRBD1 (5 bases). The CDR3 is 14 residues long. Germline-derived CDR1 and CDR2 are SGHVS and FQNEAQ. V was cut by 0 bases and J by 4 bases, with 9 bases left in between.

This clone has only one observation. The chain recombines TRBV23-1 with TRBJ2-3; D might be TRBD2 (6 bases). TRBV23-1 is known as an ORF, though its function is uncertain. CDR3 length equals 19 residues. V dropped 3 bases and J dropped 0 bases, with 22 bases sitting between them. CDR3 in amino acids: CASSHLGRLAGSSTDTQYF. The CDR3 DNA reads TGCGCCAGCAGTCACCTGGGCCGCCTCGCGGGGTCTAGCACAGATACGCAGTATTTT.

This sequence joins TRBV5-1 and TRBJ2-7, with D possibly being TRBD1 (5 bases). CDR3 size: 17 residues. The V end was cut by 0 bases, the J end by 2 bases, with 18 bases between. The germline V gene has CDR1 SGHRS and CDR2 YFSETQ. As DNA, the CDR3 is TGCGCCAGCAGCTTGGGCCTCTTAACAGGATTCACCTACGAGCAGTACTTC. It translates to CASSLGLLTGFTYEQYF.

With respect to this clone: The DNA is left out, because the CDR3 cannot be placed on it with certainty; the CDR3 is given as TCRdb lists it. This chain links TRBV12-1 with TRBJ1-5; TRBD1, the table's D call, was not compared with the DNA. TRBV12-1 is annotated as a pseudogene. The CDR3 region is 17 residues in length, termini included. This CDR3 is CASSFASGTAINQPQHF.